The sequence of this T cell receptor beta chain was determined in a study of CD8 T cells in acute hepatitis C reinfection. Findings and limits, study-wide: NS3-1073 specific cells were too rare to sort at chronic follow-up. One of thirteen outcome-independent public clonotypes used V04-02/J02-02.

Time point denoted: naive CD8 control sorted from an acute-time-point sample. Surface staining used CD3, CD8 and CD45RO, with dead cells excluded. As concerns this clone: No antigen is known for it.

TCRdb's table, derived via immunoSEQ multiplex PCR, lists solely in-frame clones and lacks some. The data show fewer than 40,000 clones, 70% to 90% seen once. Specimen: naive CD8+ T cells from PBMCs. The sequence was collected from a woman aged 18-29 years who spontaneously cleared hepatitis C infection.

The CDR3 sequence is CASSLKFGTEAFF. The CDR3 DNA reads as TGTGCCAGCAGCTTAAAGTTCGGAACTGAAGCTTTCTTT. V is TRBV11-2 and J is TRBJ1-1; D not certain. Per germline, CDR1 SGHAT and CDR2 FQNNGV. V was clipped by 2 bases and J by 5 bases, with 9 bases between them. This CDR3 has 13 amino acids.